This entry lists 17 T cell receptor beta chains sequenced from one sample in a study of T-cell memory formation after mild COVID-19. Via MiXCR, TCRdb re-called the 5' RACE reads, giving one row per CDR3 protein. This table holds some 350,000 distinct CDR3 sequences, around 15% found once. The specimen was PBMCs or a T cell subset sorted from them (not recorded which). These receptors all come from a man between 18 and 35 years old who had mild COVID-19 (a few samples of this study predate the infection). Cell type and time point are not known.

The chain links TRBV24-1 to TRBJ2-3; a possible D gene is TRBD1 (5 bases). This CDR3 contains 14 residues. Looked up from germline, CDR1 is KGHDR and CDR2 is SFDVKD. V lost 5 bases to trimming and J lost 2 bases, with 10 bases between them. This CDR3 reads CATSASDTTDTQYF. The CDR3 bases are TGTGCCACCAGTGCCTCGGACACCACAGATACGCAGTATTTT.

This clonotype was seen repeatedly, ten times or more. The chain uses TRBV28 and TRBJ2-5; 7 bases map to TRBD1. Germline CDR1 reads MDHEN; CDR2 reads SYDVKM. V lost 3 bases and J lost 0; bases outside the gene matches: 4. The CDR3 has 15 residues. CDR3 loop: CASSFLTGNQETQYF. CDR3 bases: TGTGCCAGCAGTTTCCTGACAGGGAACCAAGAGACCCAGTACTTC.

A few counts support this clonotype. V and J are TRBV4-2 and TRBJ2-3, with D possibly matching TRBD2 (5 bases). The CDR3 loop spans 17 amino acids. V lost 0 bases and J 6 bases, leaving 19 bases between the germline ends. Germline V gives CDR1 LGHNA, CDR2 YNFKEQ. For the CDR3, the DNA is TGTGCCAGCAGCCAAGAGGGAGCCTTTCCCTCGGGGGATACGCAGTATTTT. Translating gives CASSQEGAFPSGDTQYF.

This clonotype was detected a few times. The genes are TRBV5-1 and TRBJ2-2; D remains unclear. Germline V gene sequence: CDR1 SGHRS, CDR2 YFSETQ. This CDR3 has 13 amino acids. V was clipped by 9 bases and J by 0 bases, with 9 bases between them. Here the CDR3 DNA reads TGCGCCACCAGTCCCCCGAACACCGGGGAGCTGTTTTTT. Translating gives CATSPPNTGELFF.

The J gene is TRBJ2-7, the V gene TRBV5-4; D may be TRBD1 (6 bases). The CDR3 totals 15 residues. CDR1 is SGHNT, CDR2 YYREEE, per germline (reference sequence). The V end was cut by 9 bases, the J end by 3 bases, with 22 bases between. The CDR3 reads CATSIQGSFYYEQYF. As DNA, the CDR3 is TGTGCCACTTCAATCCAGGGGTCCTTCTACTACGAGCAGTACTTC.

This clonotype was seen a few times. The chain couples TRBV29-1 to TRBJ2-5; D unclear. The CDR3 length is 12 residues. V shed 4 bases and J shed 2 bases, with 8 bases lying between them. Germline CDR1 SQVTM, CDR2 ANQGSEA. CDR3 sequence (DNA): TGCAGCGTTGGACTGAATCAAGAGACCCAGTACTTC. Translated: CSVGLNQETQYF. The variable domain in full, with the rest retrieved from reference TRBV29-1 and TRBJ2-5, is SAVISQKPSRDICQRGTSLTIQCQVDSQVTMMFWYRQQPGQSLTLIATANQGSEATYESGFVIDKFPISRPNLTFSTLTVSNMSPEDSSIYLCSVGLNQETQYFGPGTRLLVL.

This clonotype occurred a few times. The chain has TRBV7-2 and TRBJ1-2; 7 bases are shared with TRBD1. CDR1 and CDR2 from the germline V gene are SGHTA and FQGNSA. Trimming removed 3 bases from V and 7 bases from J; junction bases left unmatched: 5. The CDR3 loop spans 13 amino acids. As DNA, the CDR3 is TGTGCCAGCAGCTTGGAGGGGGCCGGTGGCTACACCTTC. As protein: CASSLEGAGGYTF.

The table lists this clonotype with a few counts. The CDR3 DNA sequence: TGTGCCAGTAGTCCCGAGGGACAGTCAAGCTATGGCTACACCTTC. Its protein is CASSPEGQSSYGYTF. The chain recombines TRBV19 with TRBJ1-2, with 7 positions matching TRBD1. The CDR3 has 15 amino acids. The germline CDR1 and CDR2 sequences are LNHDA and SQIVND (reference sequence). V trimming: 5 bases; J trimming: 4 bases; junction bases outside the gene matches: 10. Using reference TRBV19 and TRBJ1-2 for the parts outside the CDR3, the full variable domain is DGGITQSPKYLFRKEGQNVTLSCEQNLNHDAMYWYRQDPGQGLRLIYYSQIVNDFQKGDIAEGYSVSREKKESFPLTVTSAQKNPTAFYLCASSPEGQSSYGYTFGSGTRLTVV.

This clonotype was counted ten times or more. One end of the junction does not line up with germline, which may come from a read error. The chain links TRBV5-1 to TRBJ2-3; TRBD2 agrees at 8 bases. The CDR3 is 15 residues long. Per germline, CDR1 SGHRS and CDR2 YFSETQ. The CDR3 bases are TGCGCCAGCAGCTTGGCGGCGGGGGGCACCGATACGCAGTATTTT. It yields the protein CASSLAAGGTDTQYF.

The V gene is TRBV29-1, the J gene TRBJ1-1; D call uncertain. Germline V gene lookup returns CDR1 SQVTM and CDR2 ANQGSEA. The V gene lost 1 base and the J gene lost 6 bases, with 6 bases spanning the gap. This CDR3 has 11 residues. CDR3 loop: CSVEGLAEAFF. The CDR3 coding sequence is TGCAGCGTTGAAGGACTGGCTGAAGCTTTCTTT.

This clonotype was counted only a few times. The genes are TRBV7-2 and TRBJ2-2; perhaps TRBD1 as D (6 bases). Germline V lookup: CDR1 SGHTA, CDR2 FQGNSA. The CDR3 loop spans 14 amino acids. V lost 2 bases to trimming and J lost 5 bases, with 9 bases between them. The CDR3 here is CASSLNRVTGELFF. The CDR3 coding sequence is TGTGCCAGCAGCTTAAACAGGGTAACCGGGGAGCTGTTTTTT.

This sequence joins TRBV3-2 and TRBJ2-7. TRBV3-2 is termed a pseudogene. This CDR3 spans 14 amino acids. CDR3 bases: TGTGCCAGCAGCCAAGATAAAGGTTCCTACGAGCAGTACGTC. Its protein product is CASSQDKGSYEQYV.

The gene calls are TRBV28 and TRBJ2-7; 8 bases align to TRBD1. From germline, CDR1 is MDHEN and CDR2 SYDVKM. The V and J ends lost 4 bases and 6 bases, in that order; junction bases with no gene match: 2. The CDR3 loop spans 12 amino acids. The chain's CDR3 is CASSYRGSEQYV. CDR3 bases: TGTGCCAGCAGTTACAGGGGGAGCGAGCAGTACGTC.

This sequence joins TRBV20-1 and TRBJ1-1; a possible D gene is TRBD1 (5 bases). V was pared by 0 bases and J by 1 base, with 12 bases between. The CDR3 is made up of 15 amino acids. Germline loops: CDR1 DFQATT, CDR2 SNEGSKA (reference sequence). Here the CDR3 DNA reads TGCAGTGCTAGAGAGGCCCGCGACAGGAACACTGAAGCTTTCTTT. It yields the protein CSAREARDRNTEAFF.

The chain uses TRBV3-1 and TRBJ2-3; D unclear. Germline V gene data show CDR1 as LGHDT and CDR2 as YNNKEL (reference sequence). V was pared by 4 bases and J by 6 bases, with 11 bases between. The CDR3 is 13 residues long. CDR3 in amino acids: CASSRGILDTQYF. The CDR3 DNA reads as TGTGCCAGCAGCCGGGGAATTTTGGATACGCAGTATTTT.

This clonotype has just a few counts. The chain carries TRBV10-3 and TRBJ2-1; D is possibly TRBD2 (5 bases). CDR1 and CDR2 (germline): ENHRY, SYGVKD. V was trimmed by 10 bases and J by 0 bases, leaving 16 bases between them. This CDR3 spans 15 amino acids. The CDR3 sequence: CATQFGESSYNEQFF. The CDR3 DNA follows: TGTGCCACGCAGTTCGGGGAGAGCTCCTACAATGAGCAGTTCTTC.

The rearrangement links TRBV4-1 to TRBJ1-6; tentatively, D is TRBD1 (5 bases). V was pared by 1 base and J by 7 bases, with 14 bases between. This CDR3 region has 16 residues. Germline V lookup: CDR1 MGHRA, CDR2 YSYEKL. The CDR3 region is CASSQVGQGANSPLHF. CDR3 DNA sequence: TGCGCCAGCAGCCAAGTTGGGCAGGGCGCAAATTCACCCCTCCACTTT.